Following are 29 T cell receptor beta chains from one sample sequenced in a study of OX40 agonist ivuxolimab in advanced cancers. Here immunoSEQ multiplex PCR was the method, and the copy in TCRdb shows in-frame clones only, minus some. The sample contains about 59,000 clones, 92% of which appear only once. This material consisted of CD4+ or CD8+ T cells sorted from blood, taken in a trial of the OX40 agonist ivuxolimab. The receptors were sampled from an adult with an advanced solid tumor such as melanoma, head and neck, liver or kidney cancer.

The chain couples TRBV15 to TRBJ1-3, with 7 bases that match TRBD1. The CDR3 contains 15 residues. Trimming at V came to 3 bases and at J to 5 bases, leaving 7 bases not matched to a gene. Germline V lookup: CDR1 LNHNV, CDR2 YYDKDF (reference sequence). The CDR3 spells CATSREGGARNTIYF. The CDR3 nucleotides read TGTGCCACCAGCAGGGAAGGGGGCGCGAGAAACACCATATATTTT.

The chain combines TRBV27 with TRBJ2-1; the D gene is possibly TRBD1 (6 bases). The V end was cut by 3 bases, the J end by 8 bases, with 20 bases between. This CDR3 spans 16 amino acids. CDR1 and CDR2 from the germline V gene are MNHEY and SMNVEV (reference sequence). The CDR3 coding sequence is TGTGCCAGCAGTTTCTCCCCAGGGGCTCCCAATCATGAGCAGTTCTTC. It encodes CASSFSPGAPNHEQFF.

In its sample, this clone was seen a few times. This rearrangement joins TRBV6-5 to TRBJ1-6; D unresolved. Trimming removed 2 bases from V and 9 bases from J, with 11 bases in between. The CDR3 is 14 amino acids. The V gene's germline CDR1 is MNHEY and CDR2 SVGAGI. CDR3 DNA sequence: TGTGCCAGCAGTTACACTGGGAGTAGTTCACCCCTCCACTTT. Translated, it gives CASSYTGSSSPLHF.

This clone has only a few counts. The rearrangement links TRBV30 to TRBJ1-1, with a tentative D call TRBD1 (6 bases). V was pared by 4 bases and J by 7 bases, with 16 bases between. The CDR3 runs to 13 residues. In germline, CDR1 is GTSNPN, CDR2 SVGIG (reference sequence). The CDR3 is CAWNFDRQNEAFF. Here the CDR3 DNA reads TGTGCCTGGAATTTTGACAGGCAAAATGAAGCTTTCTTT.

The V gene is TRBV4-1, the J gene TRBJ2-1; D assignment may be TRBD1 or TRBD2 (6 bases each). The CDR3 has 16 amino acids. CDR1 MGHRA and CDR2 YSYEKL come from the germline V gene. The V end was cut by 0 bases, the J end by 6 bases, with 15 bases between. CDR3 DNA sequence: TGCGCCAGCAGCCAAGAAGAGGGGGGATGGGTCAATGAGCAGTTCTTC. It translates to CASSQEEGGWVNEQFF.

The chain combines TRBV6-5 with TRBJ2-4, with D uncertain. The germline CDR1 and CDR2 sequences are MNHEY and SVGAGI. The CDR3 spans 15 residues. V was shortened by 3 bases and J by 0 bases, with 9 bases between the two germline ends. The CDR3 nucleotides read TGTGCCAGCAGTTATGGTCTTTTAGCCAAAAACATTCAGTACTTC. Protein sequence: CASSYGLLAKNIQYF.

The genes are TRBV6-1 and TRBJ2-7; possibly TRBD1 or TRBD2 for D (5 bases each). V lost 6 bases, J lost 2 bases, and 17 bases lay in between. The CDR3 is made up of 15 amino acids. In germline, CDR1 is MNHNS, CDR2 SASEGT. The CDR3 region has the DNA TGTGCCAGCAGCGAATACGGGACGAGAGCCTACGAGCAGTACGTC. Its protein is CASSEYGTRAYEQYV.

The chain couples TRBV1 to TRBJ2-6; TRBD1, the table's D call, was not compared with the DNA. TRBV1 is deemed a pseudogene. This CDR3 has 22 residues. The DNA for the CDR3 is TGCACCAGCAGCCATGATCTTGTAGGGGTAGGACACCCTCCCTCTGGGGCCAACGTCCTGACTTTC. It specifies CTSSHDLVGVGHPPSGANVLTF.

The chain uses TRBV18 and TRBJ1-6; TRBD1 matches at 7 bases. The length of the CDR3 is 15 residues. The germline gives CDR1 KGHSH, CDR2 LQKENI. The V and J ends lost 6 bases and 10 bases, in that order; junction bases with no gene match: 12. In DNA form, the CDR3 reads TGTGCCAGCTCGCGATCAGGGGGATCGAGATCACCCCTCCACTTT. It codes for CASSRSGGSRSPLHF. The full variable domain, in which reference TRBV18 and TRBJ1-6 provide the parts outside the CDR3, is NAGVMQNPRHLVRRRGQEARLRCSPMKGHSHVYWYRQLPEEGLKFMVYLQKENIIDESGMPKERFSAEFPKEGPSILRIQQVVRGDSAAYFCASSRSGGSRSPLHFGNGTRLTVT.

The gene calls are TRBV2 and TRBJ2-5; D call uncertain. This CDR3 has 11 residues. V lost 5 bases to trimming and J lost 5 bases, with 6 bases between them. Germline CDR1 and CDR2: SNHLY and FYNNEI. The CDR3 region has the DNA TGTGCCAGCAGTCCGATGGAGACCCAGTACTTC. Translation: CASSPMETQYF.

The genes are TRBV7-8 and TRBJ2-3, with a possible D match to TRBD2 (6 bases). Trimming left V 2 bases short and J 1 base short, with 13 bases between. The V gene's germline CDR1 is SGHVS and CDR2 FQNEAQ. This CDR3 spans 16 amino acids. The CDR3: CASSLPSREGTDTQYF. In DNA form, the CDR3 reads TGTGCCAGCAGCTTACCCTCTAGGGAGGGCACAGATACGCAGTATTTT.

The V and J genes are TRBV10-3 and TRBJ1-5; possible D gene TRBD1, 5 bases. Trimming pared 3 bases from V and 3 bases from J, leaving 12 bases between. Germline V gene data show CDR1 as ENHRY and CDR2 as SYGVKD. CDR3 size: 15 residues. As DNA, the CDR3 is TGTGCCATCAGTGACCCTGACAGAGACAATCAGCCCCAGCATTTT. Amino acids: CAISDPDRDNQPQHF.

This rearrangement joins TRBV4-1 to TRBJ1-1, with D uncertain. Germline V gene data show CDR1 as MGHRA and CDR2 as YSYEKL. The CDR3 loop spans 14 amino acids. The V end was cut by 1 base, the J end by 3 bases, with 9 bases between. CDR3 nucleotides: TGCGCCAGCAGCCAAGGCGGGCTGGACACTGAAGCTTTCTTT. This translates into CASSQGGLDTEAFF.

The chain joins TRBV19 to TRBJ2-1; 13 nucleotides agree with TRBD2. The CDR3 covers 18 residues. With 5 bases clipped from V and 0 bases from J, the junction kept 7 bases outside the gene matches. CDR1 is LNHDA, CDR2 SQIVND, per germline (reference sequence). The chain's CDR3 is CASSPGTSGVGSYNEQFF. As DNA, the CDR3 is TGTGCCAGTAGTCCGGGGACTAGCGGGGTGGGCTCCTACAATGAGCAGTTCTTC.

The chain recombines TRBV6-4 with TRBJ2-6; D remains ambiguous. This CDR3 region has 15 residues. V was trimmed by 0 bases and J by 2 bases, leaving 5 bases between them. CDR1 and CDR2 (germline): MRHNA, SNTAGT. The CDR3 sequence is CASSDSETGANVLTF. The CDR3, as DNA: TGTGCCAGCAGTGACTCGGAGACTGGGGCCAACGTCCTGACTTTC.

V gene TRBV5-3 combines with J gene TRBJ2-3; weak D call: TRBD1 (5 bases). TRBV5-3 qualifies as an ORF whose function is uncertain. V shed 2 bases and J shed 0 bases, with 10 bases lying between them. The CDR3 is 15 amino acids. CDR3 in amino acids: CARSFQGVSTDTQYF. The CDR3, as DNA: TGTGCCAGAAGCTTCCAGGGTGTAAGCACAGATACGCAGTATTTT.

The chain links TRBV6-1 to TRBJ2-3; 9 positions match TRBD1. The V gene end was trimmed by 7 bases and the J gene end by 8 bases; junction bases not matched to a gene: 10. Looked up from germline, CDR1 is MNHNS and CDR2 is SASEGT. The CDR3 contains 14 residues. The CDR3 loop reads CASMRDRAPPTQYF. CDR3 DNA: TGTGCCAGCATGCGGGACAGGGCCCCTCCTACGCAGTATTTT.

V gene TRBV28 combines with J gene TRBJ1-4; tentative D call: TRBD1 (6 bases). The CDR3 covers 16 residues. From germline, CDR1 is MDHEN and CDR2 SYDVKM. The ends were cut back, 9 bases at V and 0 bases at J, with 17 bases in the middle. The CDR3 DNA reads TGTGCCAGTATAGGGGGTTCCGAGGCAACTAATGAAAAACTGTTTTTT. It codes for CASIGGSEATNEKLFF.

The gene calls are TRBV30 and TRBJ2-3, with 8 bases lining up with TRBD2. The CDR3 has 13 amino acids. CDR1 and CDR2 (germline): GTSNPN, SVGIG (reference sequence). The V gene end was trimmed by 2 bases and the J gene end by 7 bases; junction bases not matched to a gene: 5. The CDR3: CAWSITSGHTQYF. DNA of the CDR3: TGTGCCTGGAGTATTACTAGCGGCCATACGCAGTATTTT.

The table lists this clone with a few counts. This rearrangement joins TRBV4-1 to TRBJ1-2; D is unclear. Looked up from germline, CDR1 is MGHRA and CDR2 is YSYEKL. CDR3 length: 17 residues. The germline V and J ends were trimmed by 4 bases and 4 bases, with 22 bases remaining between them. The CDR3 sequence: CASSPDVCRGHIYGYTF. The CDR3 DNA reads as TGCGCCAGCAGCCCCGACGTCTGTCGAGGGCACATCTATGGCTACACCTTC.

Worth noting for this clone: Other nucleotide sequences in the sample specify the same CDR3. V gene TRBV6-5 combines with J gene TRBJ2-3; D ambiguous. CDR1 and CDR2 (germline): MNHEY, SVGAGI. There are 13 residues in the CDR3. Trimming left V 2 bases short and J 1 base short, with 4 bases between. CDR3 coding DNA: TGTGCCAGCAGTTACCTTGGCACAGATACGCAGTATTTT. Translating it yields CASSYLGTDTQYF.

The chain uses TRBV27 and TRBJ1-2, with unresolved D. Looked up from germline, CDR1 is MNHEY and CDR2 is SMNVEV (reference sequence). V was cut by 2 bases and J by 6 bases, with 10 bases left in between. This CDR3 is built from 13 residues. The CDR3 sequence is CASSLTARNGYTF. The DNA for the CDR3 is TGTGCCAGCAGTTTAACCGCCCGAAATGGCTACACCTTC.

This clone was recorded once. V gene TRBV7-9 combines with J gene TRBJ1-1; unclear D gene. This CDR3 comprises 16 residues. Between the trimmed V and J ends, which lost 3 bases and 3 bases, there was a span of 17 bases. Per germline, CDR1 SEHNR and CDR2 FQNEAQ (reference sequence). The CDR3 is CASSLLSRSLDTEAFF. In DNA, the CDR3 is TGTGCCAGCAGCTTGCTATCGCGGAGTCTGGACACTGAAGCTTTCTTT.

This chain uses TRBV6-4 with TRBJ2-1; 8 bases line up with TRBD1. Germline values: CDR1 MRHNA, CDR2 SNTAGT. This CDR3 region has 16 residues. V gave up 3 bases and J gave up 7 bases; unmatched junction bases: 11. The CDR3 coding sequence is TGTGCCAGCAGTGATAAGGCCGGGACAGGTGGAAATGAGCAGTTCTTC. This gives the protein CASSDKAGTGGNEQFF.

The chain uses TRBV25-1 and TRBJ2-1, with TRBD2 matching over 9 bases. V lost 3 bases, J lost 1 base, and 4 bases stayed unmatched. The CDR3 is made up of 16 amino acids. From germline, CDR1 is MGHDK and CDR2 SYGVNS. The CDR3 reads CASSDVAGVSYNEQFF. For the CDR3, the DNA is TGTGCCAGCAGTGACGTAGCGGGGGTATCCTACAATGAGCAGTTCTTC.

The CDR3 loop reads CASREGAGYYGYTF. DNA of the CDR3: TGTGCCAGCAGGGAGGGGGCCGGATACTATGGCTACACCTTC. V usage is TRBV2 and J usage is TRBJ1-2; 7 bases are a match to TRBD1. Germline lookup yields CDR1 SNHLY and CDR2 FYNNEI. The CDR3 is 14 amino acids. V was clipped by 6 bases and J by 3 bases; unmatched bases: 7. Full variable domain (remainder filled in from reference TRBV2 and TRBJ1-2): EPEVTQTPSHQVTQMGQEVILRCVPISNHLYFYWYRQILGQKVEFLVSFYNNEISEKSEIFDDQFSVERPDGSNFTLKIRSTKLEDSAMYFCASREGAGYYGYTFGSGTRLTVV.

This sequence joins TRBV7-9 and TRBJ1-6; tentatively, D is TRBD1 (5 bases). This CDR3 has 17 amino acids. V was cut by 2 bases and J by 8 bases, with 19 bases left in between. Germline-derived CDR1 and CDR2 are SEHNR and FQNEAQ (reference sequence). In DNA form, the CDR3 reads TGTGCCAGCAGCTTATTTGAAGCGCACCCGGGGGATTCACCCCTCCACTTT. Amino acid sequence: CASSLFEAHPGDSPLHF.

This clone has a single count. The chain recombines TRBV20-1 with TRBJ2-1; no clear D. V was clipped by 0 bases and J by 9 bases, with 6 bases between them. The CDR3 has 11 residues. The germline V gene encodes CDR1 DFQATT and CDR2 SNEGSKA (reference sequence). CDR3 nucleotides: TGCAGTGCTAGAGATCGTGGTGAGCAGTTCTTC. This translates into CSARDRGEQFF.

The rearrangement joins TRBV25-1 to TRBJ1-3; D is uncertain. The germline gives CDR1 MGHDK, CDR2 SYGVNS. The CDR3 length is 15 residues. The V end lost 3 bases, the J end lost 2 bases, and 11 bases lay between the germline ends. The CDR3 region has the DNA TGTGCCAGCAGTGACAGCGGGAGTCCTGGAAACACCATATATTTT. It codes for CASSDSGSPGNTIYF. Filled out from reference TRBV25-1 and TRBJ1-3, the complete variable domain reads EADIYQTPRYLVIGTGKKITLECSQTMGHDKMYWYQQDPGMELHLIHYSYGVNSTEKGDLSSESTVSRIRTEHFPLTLESARPSHTSQYLCASSDSGSPGNTIYFGEGSWLTVV.